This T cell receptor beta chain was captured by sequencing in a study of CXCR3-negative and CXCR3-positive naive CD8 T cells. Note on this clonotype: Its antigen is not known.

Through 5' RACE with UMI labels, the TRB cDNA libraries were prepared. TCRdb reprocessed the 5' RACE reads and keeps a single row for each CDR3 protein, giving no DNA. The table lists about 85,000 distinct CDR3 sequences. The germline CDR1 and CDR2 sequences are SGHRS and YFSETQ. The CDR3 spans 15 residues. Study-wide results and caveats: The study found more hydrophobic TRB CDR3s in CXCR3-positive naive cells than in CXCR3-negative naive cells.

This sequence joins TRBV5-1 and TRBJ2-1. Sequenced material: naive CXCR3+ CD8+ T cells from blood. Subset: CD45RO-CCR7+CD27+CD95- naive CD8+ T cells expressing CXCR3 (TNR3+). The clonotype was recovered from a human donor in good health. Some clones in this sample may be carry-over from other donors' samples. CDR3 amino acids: CASNTATALYNEQFF.